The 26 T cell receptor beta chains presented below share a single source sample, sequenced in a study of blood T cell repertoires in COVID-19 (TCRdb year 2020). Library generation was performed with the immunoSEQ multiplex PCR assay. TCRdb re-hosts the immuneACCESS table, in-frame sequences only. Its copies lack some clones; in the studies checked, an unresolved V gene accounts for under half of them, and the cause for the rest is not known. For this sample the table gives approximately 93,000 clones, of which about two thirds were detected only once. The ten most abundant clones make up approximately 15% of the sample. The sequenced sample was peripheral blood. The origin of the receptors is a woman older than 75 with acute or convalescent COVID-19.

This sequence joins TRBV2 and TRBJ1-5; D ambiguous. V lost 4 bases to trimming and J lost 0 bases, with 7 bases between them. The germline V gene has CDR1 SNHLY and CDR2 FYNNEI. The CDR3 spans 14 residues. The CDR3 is CASSVQNSNQPQHF. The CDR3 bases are TGTGCCAGCAGTGTCCAGAATAGCAATCAGCCCCAGCATTTT.

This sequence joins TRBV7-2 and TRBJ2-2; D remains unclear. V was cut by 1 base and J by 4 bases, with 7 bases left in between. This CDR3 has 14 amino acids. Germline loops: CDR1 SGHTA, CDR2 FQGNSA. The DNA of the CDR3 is TGTGCCAGCAGCTTAGTAGCTTCCACCGGGGAGCTGTTTTTT. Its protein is CASSLVASTGELFF.

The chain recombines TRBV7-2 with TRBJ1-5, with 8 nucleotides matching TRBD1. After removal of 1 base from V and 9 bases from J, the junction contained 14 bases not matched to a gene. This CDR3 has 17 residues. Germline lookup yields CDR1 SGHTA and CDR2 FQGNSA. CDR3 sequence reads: CASSLVPGTGLWRPQHF. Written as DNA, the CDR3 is TGTGCCAGCAGCTTAGTCCCCGGGACAGGTCTGTGGAGGCCCCAGCATTTT.

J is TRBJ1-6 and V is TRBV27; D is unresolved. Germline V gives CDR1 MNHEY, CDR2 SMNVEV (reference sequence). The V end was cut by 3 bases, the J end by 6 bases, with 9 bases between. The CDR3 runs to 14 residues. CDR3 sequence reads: CASSFPSLNSPLHF. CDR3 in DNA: TGTGCCAGCAGTTTTCCTTCTCTTAATTCACCCCTCCACTTT.

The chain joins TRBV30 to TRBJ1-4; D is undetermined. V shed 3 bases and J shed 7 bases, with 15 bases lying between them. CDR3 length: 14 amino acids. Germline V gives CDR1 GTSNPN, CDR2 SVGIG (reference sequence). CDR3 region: CAWRRGSVGEKLFF. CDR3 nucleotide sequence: TGTGCCTGGAGACGGGGAAGTGTGGGTGAAAAACTGTTTTTT.

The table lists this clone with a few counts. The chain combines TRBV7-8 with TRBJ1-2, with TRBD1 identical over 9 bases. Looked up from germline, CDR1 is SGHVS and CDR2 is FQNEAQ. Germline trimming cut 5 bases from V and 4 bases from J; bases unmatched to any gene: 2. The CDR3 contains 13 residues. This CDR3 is CASSPQGAYGYTF. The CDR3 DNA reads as TGTGCCAGCAGCCCACAGGGGGCCTATGGCTACACCTTC.

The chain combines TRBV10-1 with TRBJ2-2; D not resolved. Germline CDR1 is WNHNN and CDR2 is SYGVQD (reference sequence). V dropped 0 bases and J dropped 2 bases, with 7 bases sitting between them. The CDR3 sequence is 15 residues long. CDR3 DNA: TGCGCCAGCAGTGAGTCGGCCGCCAACACCGGGGAGCTGTTTTTT. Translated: CASSESAANTGELFF.

CDR3 protein: CASSAQSLRGSPLHF. As DNA, the CDR3 is TGTGCCAGCAGCGCACAGTCGCTTAGGGGATCACCCCTCCACTTT. V gene TRBV9 combines with J gene TRBJ1-6, with a weak D call TRBD1 (5 bases). The V gene lost 3 bases and the J gene lost 10 bases, with 17 bases spanning the gap. Germline values: CDR1 SGDLS, CDR2 YYNGEE. The CDR3 is 15 amino acids.

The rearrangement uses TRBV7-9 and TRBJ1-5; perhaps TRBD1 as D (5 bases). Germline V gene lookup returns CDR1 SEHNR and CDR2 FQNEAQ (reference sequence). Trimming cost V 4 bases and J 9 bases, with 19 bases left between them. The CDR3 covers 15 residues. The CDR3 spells CASSSREGQLGPQHF. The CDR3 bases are TGTGCCAGCAGCTCCAGGGAGGGGCAGTTGGGGCCCCAGCATTTT.

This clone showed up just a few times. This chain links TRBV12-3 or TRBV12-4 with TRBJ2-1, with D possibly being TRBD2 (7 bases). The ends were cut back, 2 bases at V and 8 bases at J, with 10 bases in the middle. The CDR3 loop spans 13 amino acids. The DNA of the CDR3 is TGTGCCAGCAGTTTAAGGGGGGGGCATGAGCAGTTCTTC. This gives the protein CASSLRGGHEQFF.

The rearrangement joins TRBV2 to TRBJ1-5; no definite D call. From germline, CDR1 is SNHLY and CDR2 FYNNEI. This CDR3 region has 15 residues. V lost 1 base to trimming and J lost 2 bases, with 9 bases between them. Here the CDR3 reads CASSEGGFGNQPQHF. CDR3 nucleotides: TGTGCCAGCAGTGAAGGCGGATTCGGCAATCAGCCCCAGCATTTT.

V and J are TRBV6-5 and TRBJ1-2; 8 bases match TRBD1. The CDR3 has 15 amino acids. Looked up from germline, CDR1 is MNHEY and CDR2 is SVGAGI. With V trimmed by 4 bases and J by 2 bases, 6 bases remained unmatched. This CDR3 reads CASSFGTGMNYGYTF. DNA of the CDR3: TGTGCCAGCAGTTTCGGGACAGGCATGAACTATGGCTACACCTTC.

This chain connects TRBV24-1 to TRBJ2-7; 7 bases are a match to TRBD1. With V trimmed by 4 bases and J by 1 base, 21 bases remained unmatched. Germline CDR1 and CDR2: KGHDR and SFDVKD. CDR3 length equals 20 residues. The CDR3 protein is CATSETPPAIDRDQSYEQYF. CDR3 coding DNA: TGTGCCACCAGTGAAACCCCCCCGGCGATCGACAGGGATCAATCCTACGAGCAGTACTTC.

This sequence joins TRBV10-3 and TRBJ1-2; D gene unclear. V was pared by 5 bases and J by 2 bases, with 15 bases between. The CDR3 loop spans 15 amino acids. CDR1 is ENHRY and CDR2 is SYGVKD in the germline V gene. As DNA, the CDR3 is TGTGCCATCAGTCCCGATGTAGAGGGCAACTATGGCTACACCTTC. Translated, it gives CAISPDVEGNYGYTF.

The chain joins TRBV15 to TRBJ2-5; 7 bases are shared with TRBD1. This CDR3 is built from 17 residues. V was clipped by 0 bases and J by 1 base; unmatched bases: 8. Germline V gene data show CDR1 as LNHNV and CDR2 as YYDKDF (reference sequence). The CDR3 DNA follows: TGTGCCACCAGCAGAGATCGGTCCCCAGGGGGCCAAGAGACCCAGTACTTC. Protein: CATSRDRSPGGQETQYF. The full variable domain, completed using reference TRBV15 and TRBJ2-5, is DAMVIQNPRYQVTQFGKPVTLSCSQTLNHNVMYWYQQKSSQAPKLLFHYYDKDFNNEADTPDNFQSRRPNTSFCFLDIRSPGLGDTAMYLCATSRDRSPGGQETQYFGPGTRLLVL.

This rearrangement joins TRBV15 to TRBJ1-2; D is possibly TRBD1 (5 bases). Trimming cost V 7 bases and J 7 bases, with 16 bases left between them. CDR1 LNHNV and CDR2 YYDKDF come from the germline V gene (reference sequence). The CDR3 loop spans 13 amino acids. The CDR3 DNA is TGTGCCACCACCCCGCCAGGGTATAGTGGCTACACCTTC. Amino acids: CATTPPGYSGYTF.

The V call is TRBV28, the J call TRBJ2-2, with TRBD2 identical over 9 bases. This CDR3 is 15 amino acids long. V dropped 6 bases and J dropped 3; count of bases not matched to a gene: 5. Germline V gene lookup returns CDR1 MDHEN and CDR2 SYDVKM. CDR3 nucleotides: TGTGCCAGCAGACCGGGACTAGCTTACACCGGGGAGCTGTTTTTT. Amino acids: CASRPGLAYTGELFF.

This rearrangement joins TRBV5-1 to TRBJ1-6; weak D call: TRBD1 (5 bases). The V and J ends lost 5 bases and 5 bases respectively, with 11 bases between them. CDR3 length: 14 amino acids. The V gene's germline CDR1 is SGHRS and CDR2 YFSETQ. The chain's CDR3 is CASRSTEDNSPLHF. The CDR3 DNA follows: TGCGCCAGCAGATCGACAGAGGATAATTCACCCCTCCACTTT.

For the CDR3, the DNA is TGTGCCAGCAGCTTGGGACAGTCCTCGGCTGGAAACACCATATATTTT. It translates to CASSLGQSSAGNTIYF. The chain joins TRBV5-4 to TRBJ1-3; TRBD1 is a possible D gene (5 bases). Germline lookup yields CDR1 SGHNT and CDR2 YYREEE (reference sequence). CDR3 size: 16 residues. The germline V and J ends were trimmed by 0 bases and 2 bases, with 12 bases remaining between them. The complete variable domain, with remaining parts taken from reference TRBV5-4 and TRBJ1-3, reads ETGVTQSPTHLIKTRGQQVTLRCSSQSGHNTVSWYQQALGQGPQFIFQYYREEENGRGNFPPRFSGLQFPNYSSELNVNALELDDSALYLCASSLGQSSAGNTIYFGEGSWLTVV.

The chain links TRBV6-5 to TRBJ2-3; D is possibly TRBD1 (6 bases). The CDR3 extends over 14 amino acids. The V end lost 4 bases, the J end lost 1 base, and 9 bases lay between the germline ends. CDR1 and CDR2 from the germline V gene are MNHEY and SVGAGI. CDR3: CASSLEGGTDTQYF. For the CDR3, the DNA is TGTGCCAGCAGTTTAGAGGGGGGCACAGATACGCAGTATTTT.

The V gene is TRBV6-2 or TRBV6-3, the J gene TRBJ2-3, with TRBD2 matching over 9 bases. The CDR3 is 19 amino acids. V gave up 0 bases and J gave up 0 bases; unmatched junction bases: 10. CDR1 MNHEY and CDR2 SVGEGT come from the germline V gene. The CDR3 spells CASSYSLLLAGTSTDTQYF. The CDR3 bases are TGTGCCAGCAGTTACTCCCTTCTTCTAGCGGGGACTAGCACAGATACGCAGTATTTT.

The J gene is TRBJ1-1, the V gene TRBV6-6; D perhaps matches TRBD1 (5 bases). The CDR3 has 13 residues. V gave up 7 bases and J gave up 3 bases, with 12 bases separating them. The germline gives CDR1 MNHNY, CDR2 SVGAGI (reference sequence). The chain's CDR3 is CASIRQKHTEAFF. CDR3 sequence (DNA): TGTGCCAGCATCAGACAGAAGCACACTGAAGCTTTCTTT.

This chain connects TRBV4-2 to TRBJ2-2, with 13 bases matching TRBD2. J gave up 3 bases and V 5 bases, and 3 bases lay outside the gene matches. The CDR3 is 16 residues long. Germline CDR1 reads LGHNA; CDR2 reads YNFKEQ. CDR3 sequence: CASSGGLAGDTGELFF. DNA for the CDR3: TGTGCCAGCAGCGGAGGACTAGCGGGGGACACCGGGGAGCTGTTTTTT.

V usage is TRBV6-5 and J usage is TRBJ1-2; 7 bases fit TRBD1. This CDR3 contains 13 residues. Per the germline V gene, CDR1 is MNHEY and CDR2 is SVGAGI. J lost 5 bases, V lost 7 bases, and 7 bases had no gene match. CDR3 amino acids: CASTLTGLYGYTF. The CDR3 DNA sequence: TGTGCCAGCACCTTGACAGGGCTTTATGGCTACACCTTC.

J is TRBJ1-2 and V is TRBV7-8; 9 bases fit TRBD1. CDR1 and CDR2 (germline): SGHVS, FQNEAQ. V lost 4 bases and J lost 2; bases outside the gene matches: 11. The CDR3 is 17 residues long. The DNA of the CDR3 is TGTGCCAGCAGCTCATACAGGGGGCAGTCTCCCAACTATGGCTACACCTTC. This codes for CASSSYRGQSPNYGYTF.

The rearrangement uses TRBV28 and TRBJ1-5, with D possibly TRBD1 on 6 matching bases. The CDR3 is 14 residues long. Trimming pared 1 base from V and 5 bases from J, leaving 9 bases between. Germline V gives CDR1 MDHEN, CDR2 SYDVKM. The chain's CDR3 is CASSLLTGDQPQHF. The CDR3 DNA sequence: TGTGCCAGCAGTTTATTGACAGGTGATCAGCCCCAGCATTTT.